These 20 T cell receptor beta chains were sequenced from one sample in a study of blood T cell repertoires in COVID-19. Data came from immunoSEQ multiplex PCR; TCRdb stores just in-frame clones and leaves some out. The repertoire has about 170,000 clones, over 70% of them found once; the top ten carry 3.6%. Input material: PBMCs or T cells enriched from blood (not recorded which). The receptors come from a woman in her fifties or sixties in a cohort exposed to, infected with or recovered from COVID-19 (not recorded which).

The chain recombines TRBV28 with TRBJ1-5; 7 bases are a match to TRBD1. CDR3 length: 17 residues. The trim removed 7 bases at V and 0 bases at J, leaving 12 bases unmatched. Germline values: CDR1 MDHEN, CDR2 SYDVKM. The CDR3 nucleotides read TGTGCCAGCAACGCCGGACAGGTACTTTTTAGCAATCAGCCCCAGCATTTT. Translation: CASNAGQVLFSNQPQHF.

Points on this clone: At one of its ends the junction is not consistent with the germline gene, which may arise from a read error. The chain employs TRBV6-5 and TRBJ2-7; TRBD2 matches at 15 bases. The CDR3 has 15 amino acids. Germline-derived CDR1 and CDR2 are MNHEY and SVGAGI. In nucleotides, the CDR3 is TGTGCCACCGACCTAGATCGGACTAGCGGGGGGGAGCGGTACTTC. This encodes CATDLDRTSGGERYF.

This clone was counted once. DNA for the CDR3: TGTGCCAGCAGCAGACGGGACATTGGTGAGACCCAGTACTTC. This translates into CASSRRDIGETQYF. The chain recombines TRBV6-2 or TRBV6-3 with TRBJ2-5; D perhaps matches TRBD1 (6 bases). Germline V gives CDR1 MNHEY, CDR2 SVGEGT. Trimming took off 6 bases at V and 5 bases at J, with 16 bases between the two ends. This CDR3 region has 14 residues.

The chain recombines TRBV6-5 with TRBJ1-2; D remains unclear. V lost 7 bases, J lost 6 bases, and 18 bases lay in between. Germline values: CDR1 MNHEY, CDR2 SVGAGI. The CDR3 has 14 amino acids. The CDR3 nucleotides read TGTGCCAGCATCCCCGGTTATGAGAATAATGGCTACACCTTC. Protein: CASIPGYENNGYTF.

The rearrangement joins TRBV7-2 to TRBJ1-1, with D possibly being TRBD1 (5 bases). Germline lookup yields CDR1 SGHTA and CDR2 FQGNSA. This CDR3 has 13 amino acids. V lost 3 bases and J 3 bases, leaving 8 bases between the germline ends. CDR3 coding DNA: TGTGCCAGCAGCTTTCAAGGGGACACTGAAGCTTTCTTT. Translation gives CASSFQGDTEAFF.

The rearrangement links TRBV4-1 to TRBJ2-5; D not certain. Trimming left V 6 bases short and J 6 bases short, with 20 bases between. This CDR3 spans 15 amino acids. Germline V CDR1 and CDR2: MGHRA, YSYEKL. The CDR3 loop reads CASSLTGAGEKTQYF. The CDR3, as DNA: TGCGCCAGCAGTCTGACCGGCGCCGGAGAGAAGACCCAGTACTTC.

CDR3 in amino acids: CASSSGSSGGYNEQFF. The CDR3 DNA is TGCGCCAGCAGCAGTGGTTCGAGCGGGGGCTACAATGAGCAGTTCTTC. This chain links TRBV5-1 with TRBJ2-1, with 8 bases that match TRBD2. This CDR3 comprises 16 residues. With V trimmed by 4 bases and J by 3 bases, 9 bases remained unmatched. From germline, CDR1 is SGHRS and CDR2 YFSETQ.

This chain uses TRBV10-1 with TRBJ2-1; D ambiguous. This CDR3 comprises 14 residues. Trimming left V 5 bases short and J 7 bases short, with 15 bases between. CDR1 is WNHNN and CDR2 is SYGVQD in the germline V gene (reference sequence). CDR3 amino acids: CASSQLQVGNEQFF. In nucleotides, the CDR3 is TGCGCCAGCAGTCAACTTCAGGTTGGAAATGAGCAGTTCTTC.

The V and J genes are TRBV6-4 and TRBJ2-7; TRBD2 matches 8 bases. Germline values: CDR1 MRHNA, CDR2 SNTAGT. The CDR3 runs 15 residues. V shed 2 bases, J shed 5 bases, and the junction held 8 bases outside the gene matches. CDR3 DNA sequence: TGTGCCAGCAGTGACAAGAGCGGGAGTCCCCACGAGCAGTACTTC. It translates to CASSDKSGSPHEQYF.

The chain employs TRBV6-1 and TRBJ2-2, with 7 bases matching TRBD2. The ends lost 4 bases at V and 2 bases at J; junction bases unmatched: 7. This CDR3 region has 16 residues. From germline, CDR1 is MNHNS and CDR2 SASEGT. CDR3 DNA: TGTGCCAGCAGTGGGGTAGCGGGTCTAAACACCGGGGAGCTGTTTTTT. Encoded protein: CASSGVAGLNTGELFF.

The V and J genes are TRBV7-6 and TRBJ2-2; possibly TRBD1 for D (7 bases). V lost 0 bases and J 2 bases, leaving 16 bases between the germline ends. CDR1 is SGHVS, CDR2 FNYEAQ, per germline. The CDR3 totals 18 residues. The CDR3 coding sequence is TGTGCCAGCAGCTTAGCGCAGGGGGACTTCCTAAACACCGGGGAGCTGTTTTTT. Its protein product is CASSLAQGDFLNTGELFF.

This chain connects TRBV18 to TRBJ2-1, with D uncertain. Germline values: CDR1 KGHSH, CDR2 LQKENI. This CDR3 region has 13 residues. V was cut by 0 bases and J by 9 bases, with 9 bases left in between. CDR3 DNA: TGTGCCAGCTCACCACCCTTATCGGGTGAGCAGTTCTTC. The encoded protein is CASSPPLSGEQFF.

This clone was recorded only once. V gene TRBV30 combines with J gene TRBJ2-5, with TRBD2 matching 13 bases. This CDR3 comprises 15 residues. Germline CDR1 and CDR2: GTSNPN and SVGIG (reference sequence). With 3 bases clipped from V and 6 bases from J, the junction kept 7 bases outside the gene matches. The CDR3 bases are TGTGCCTGGAGAAGAGGACTAGCGGGGGAAAAGACCCAGTACTTC. Protein product: CAWRRGLAGEKTQYF.

In its sample, this clone was seen a few times. This chain joins TRBV7-9 and TRBJ1-5; D gene ambiguous. Trimming took 0 bases from V and 5 from J, leaving 2 bases between them. The germline V gene has CDR1 SEHNR and CDR2 FQNEAQ (reference sequence). This CDR3 is 12 amino acids long. The CDR3 reads CASSLADQPQHF. CDR3 nucleotides: TGTGCCAGCAGCTTAGCCGATCAGCCCCAGCATTTT. Complete variable domain (other parts from reference TRBV7-9 and TRBJ1-5): DTGVSQNPRHKITKRGQNVTFRCDPISEHNRLYWYRQTLGQGPEFLTYFQNEAQLEKSRLLSDRFSAERPKGSFSTLEIQRTEQGDSAMYLCASSLADQPQHFGDGTRLSIL.

V gene TRBV5-8 combines with J gene TRBJ1-2; no firm D call. Germline V gene sequence: CDR1 SGHTS, CDR2 YDEGEE. This CDR3 comprises 17 residues. With 0 bases removed from V and 4 bases from J, the gap between germline ends came to 19 bases. CDR3 amino acids: CASSLVAAESRFYGYTF. CDR3 DNA: TGTGCCAGCAGCTTGGTGGCGGCAGAGTCCCGGTTCTATGGCTACACCTTC.

The chain joins TRBV24-1 to TRBJ1-5, with D unclear. This CDR3 comprises 17 residues. Trimming cost V 2 bases and J 1 base, with 14 bases left between them. In germline, CDR1 is KGHDR, CDR2 SFDVKD. The CDR3 coding sequence is TGTGCCACCAGTGATTCTCACTCCCTCCGGAGCAATCAGCCCCAGCATTTT. Its protein product is CATSDSHSLRSNQPQHF.

The chain is built from TRBV7-9 and TRBJ1-5; 7 bases match TRBD1. V trimming: 1 base; J trimming: 4 bases; junction bases outside the gene matches: 4. This CDR3 has 15 residues. Germline V CDR1 and CDR2: SEHNR, FQNEAQ (reference sequence). The CDR3 reads CASSLGAGGNQPQHF. CDR3 nucleotide sequence: TGTGCCAGCAGCTTAGGTGCAGGGGGGAATCAGCCCCAGCATTTT.

The chain carries TRBV15 and TRBJ1-4; D gene ambiguous. In germline, CDR1 is LNHNV, CDR2 YYDKDF (reference sequence). The CDR3 totals 14 residues. V was trimmed by 4 bases and J by 8 bases, leaving 14 bases between them. CDR3 residues: CATSNTKAGEKLFF. CDR3 in DNA: TGTGCCACCAGCAATACAAAAGCAGGAGAAAAACTGTTTTTT.

This clone was counted once. This chain connects TRBV24-1 to TRBJ2-1; D is perhaps TRBD2 (6 bases). Trimming removed 4 bases at V and 4 bases at J, with 16 bases between. Germline CDR1 is KGHDR and CDR2 is SFDVKD. The CDR3 sequence is 16 residues long. The CDR3 sequence is CATSDSKGTGYNEQFF. The DNA for the CDR3 is TGTGCCACCAGTGACAGTAAAGGGACTGGATACAATGAGCAGTTCTTC.

This chain links TRBV6-5 with TRBJ2-7; tentatively, D is TRBD2 (5 bases). The CDR3 is 12 amino acids. In germline, CDR1 is MNHEY, CDR2 SVGAGI. The V gene lost 5 bases and the J gene lost 4 bases, with 9 bases spanning the gap. In nucleotides, the CDR3 is TGTGCCAGCAGTACCGGGGTGTACGAGCAGTACTTC. Translation: CASSTGVYEQYF.